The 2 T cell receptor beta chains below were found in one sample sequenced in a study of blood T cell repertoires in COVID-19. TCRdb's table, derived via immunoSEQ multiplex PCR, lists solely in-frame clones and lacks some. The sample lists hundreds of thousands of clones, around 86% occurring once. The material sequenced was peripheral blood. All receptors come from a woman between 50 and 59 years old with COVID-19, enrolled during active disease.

The CDR3 DNA follows: TGTGCCAGTAGTCAACCGGACAAGGCGAAAGGCAATGAGCAGTTCTTC. Its translation is CASSQPDKAKGNEQFF. This chain links TRBV19 with TRBJ2-1; D may be TRBD1 (5 bases). The ends were cut back, 5 bases at V and 6 bases at J, with 20 bases in the middle. Germline V gene sequence: CDR1 LNHDA, CDR2 SQIVND (reference sequence). The CDR3 sequence is 16 residues long.

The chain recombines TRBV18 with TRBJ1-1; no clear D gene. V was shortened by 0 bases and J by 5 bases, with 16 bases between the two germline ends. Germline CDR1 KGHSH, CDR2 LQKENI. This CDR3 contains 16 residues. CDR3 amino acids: CASSPPGRPTGTEAFF. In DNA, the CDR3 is TGTGCCAGCTCACCACCCGGGCGCCCCACGGGGACTGAAGCTTTCTTT.